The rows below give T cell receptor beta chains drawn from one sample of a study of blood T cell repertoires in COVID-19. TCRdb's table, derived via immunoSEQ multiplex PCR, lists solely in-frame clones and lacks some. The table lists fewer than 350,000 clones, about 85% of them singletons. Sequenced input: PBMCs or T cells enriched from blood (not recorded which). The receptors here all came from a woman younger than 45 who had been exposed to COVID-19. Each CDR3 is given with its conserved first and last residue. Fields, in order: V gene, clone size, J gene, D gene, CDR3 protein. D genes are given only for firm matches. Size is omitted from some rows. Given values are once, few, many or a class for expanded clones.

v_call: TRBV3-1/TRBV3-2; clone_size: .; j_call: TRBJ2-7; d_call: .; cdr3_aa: CASSQEGSLEEQYF
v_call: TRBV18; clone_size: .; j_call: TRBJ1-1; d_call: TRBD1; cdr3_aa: CASSPARTGGFTEAFF
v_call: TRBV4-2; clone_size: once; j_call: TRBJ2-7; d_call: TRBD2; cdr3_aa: CASSQERGLAGGSYEQYF
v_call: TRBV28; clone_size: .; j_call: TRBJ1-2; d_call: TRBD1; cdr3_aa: CASSTHRGTHYGYTF
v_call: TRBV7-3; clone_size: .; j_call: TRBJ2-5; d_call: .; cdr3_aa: CASSSGGAGPQETQYF
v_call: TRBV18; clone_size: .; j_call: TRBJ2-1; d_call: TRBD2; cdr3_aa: CASSPPSGTSYNEQFF
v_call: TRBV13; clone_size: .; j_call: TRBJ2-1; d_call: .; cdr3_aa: CASSFRGSNEQFF
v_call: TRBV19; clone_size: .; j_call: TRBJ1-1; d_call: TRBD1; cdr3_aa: CASSIRQGGTEAFF
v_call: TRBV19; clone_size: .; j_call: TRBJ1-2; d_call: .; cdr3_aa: CASSRVGEDPTNYGYTF
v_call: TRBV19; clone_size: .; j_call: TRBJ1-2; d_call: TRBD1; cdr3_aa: CASSISGQRTYGYTF
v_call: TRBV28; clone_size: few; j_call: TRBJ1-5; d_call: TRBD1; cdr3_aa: CASSAWTGTSNQPQHF
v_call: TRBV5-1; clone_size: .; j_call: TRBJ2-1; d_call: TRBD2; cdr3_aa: CASSLGSGRAGEQFF
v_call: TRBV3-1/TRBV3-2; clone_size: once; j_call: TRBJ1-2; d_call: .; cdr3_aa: CASSRVGQSYYGYTF
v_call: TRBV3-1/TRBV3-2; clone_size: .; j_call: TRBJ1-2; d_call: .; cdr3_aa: CASSPMTDSYGYTF
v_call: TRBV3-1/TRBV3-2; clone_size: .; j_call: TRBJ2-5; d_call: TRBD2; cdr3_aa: CASSLSGLAAETQYF
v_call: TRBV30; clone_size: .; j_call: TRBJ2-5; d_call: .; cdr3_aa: CAWRFGRETQYF
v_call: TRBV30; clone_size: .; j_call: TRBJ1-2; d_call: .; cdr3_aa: CAWSGWEGDGYTF
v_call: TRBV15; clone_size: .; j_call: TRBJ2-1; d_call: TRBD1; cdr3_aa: CATSSGTRTGRSNNEQFF
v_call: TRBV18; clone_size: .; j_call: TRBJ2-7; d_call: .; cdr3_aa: CASSLVDTGYSYEQYF
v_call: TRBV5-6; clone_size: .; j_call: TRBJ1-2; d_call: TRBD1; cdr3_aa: CASSWGQGPYGYTF
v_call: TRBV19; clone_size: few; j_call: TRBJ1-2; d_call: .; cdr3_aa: CASKQTDYGYTF
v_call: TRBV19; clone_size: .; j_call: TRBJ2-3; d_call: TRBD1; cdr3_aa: CASSSGTGWADTQYF
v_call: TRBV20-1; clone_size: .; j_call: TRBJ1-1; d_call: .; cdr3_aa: CSAGGRAEAFF
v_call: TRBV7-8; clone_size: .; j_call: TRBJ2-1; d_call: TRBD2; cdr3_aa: CASSFLGLAVYNEQFF
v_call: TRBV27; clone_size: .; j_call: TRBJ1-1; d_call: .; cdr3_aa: CASSLEGRNTEAFF
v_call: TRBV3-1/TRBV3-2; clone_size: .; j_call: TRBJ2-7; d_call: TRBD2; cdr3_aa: CASSQDKGASGLFYEQYF
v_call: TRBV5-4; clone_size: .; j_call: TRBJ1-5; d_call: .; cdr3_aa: CASSLAGDQPQHF
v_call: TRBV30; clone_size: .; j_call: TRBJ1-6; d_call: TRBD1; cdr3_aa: CAWSTAGQGNSPLHF
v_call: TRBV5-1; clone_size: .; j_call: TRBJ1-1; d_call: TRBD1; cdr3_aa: CASSLVSGGLNTEAFF
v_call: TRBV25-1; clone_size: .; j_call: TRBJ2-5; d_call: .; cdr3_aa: CASSLNQETQYF